Presented here are 28 T cell receptor beta chains from one specimen sequenced in a study of T cell clonality in common variable immunodeficiency. Repertoires were generated with immunoSEQ multiplex PCR, while TCRdb's copy carries only in-frame clones and drops some. Found here are 42,000 or so clones, no singletons; the ten largest cover under 1.5%. Sequencing used peripheral blood mononuclear cells. The receptors were sampled from a person aged 18 to 75 in good health.

The table lists this clone with many counts. The sequenced fragment ends 3 residues before the CDR3 boundary, so the rest is inferred from the germline J gene. This chain joins TRBV5-1 and TRBJ2-5, with D maybe TRBD1 (6 bases). V lost 4 bases to trimming and J lost 5 bases, with 21 bases between them. Germline V gene data show CDR1 as SGHRS and CDR2 as YFSETQ. This CDR3 contains 16 residues. CDR3 DNA, as far as it was read: TGCGCCAGCAGCCAGGGGCCAGGGAGTCCCGCCGAGACC. Amino acid sequence: CASSQGPGSPAET. The full CDR3 protein is CASSQGPGSPAETQYF.

Many counts were recorded for this clone. The CDR3 is cut off 3 residues early in the read; its end comes from the germline J gene. The V gene is TRBV28, the J gene TRBJ2-7; unclear D gene. Germline V gene lookup returns CDR1 MDHEN and CDR2 SYDVKM. This CDR3 spans 14 amino acids. Trimming took 2 bases from V and 1 from J, leaving 9 bases between them. CDR3 DNA, as far as it was read: TGTGCCAGCAGTTTACAGGATTTGTCCTACGAG. It is translated as CASSLQDLSYE. The CDR3 reads in full as CASSLQDLSYEQYF.

This clone was seen a few times. The covered CDR3 bases are TGCGCCAGCAGCCAGAGGACAGAAAACTGGGCGGGC. Its protein product is CASSQRTENWAG. From start to end, the CDR3 is CASSQRTENWAGYTF. The rearrangement joins TRBV5-1 to TRBJ1-2; the D gene is possibly TRBD1 (6 bases). The read comes to an end 3 residues before the CDR3 does, leaving the germline J gene to fill in the end. The CDR3 runs to 15 residues. Germline CDR1 is SGHRS and CDR2 is YFSETQ.

The table lists this clone with many counts. The read halts 3 residues ahead of the CDR3 end, with the missing end drawn from the germline J gene. The chain employs TRBV9 and TRBJ2-5; maybe TRBD2 (5 bases). V was shortened by 0 bases and J by 5 bases, with 5 bases between the two germline ends. The CDR3 runs 12 residues. Germline V gives CDR1 SGDLS, CDR2 YYNGEE. CDR3 loop: CASSVAGETQYF. CDR3 DNA (partial): TGTGCCAGCAGCGTAGCGGGGGAGACC.

This clone has at least ten counts. The read comes to an end 3 residues before the CDR3 does, leaving the germline J gene to fill in the end. This sequence joins TRBV20-1 and TRBJ2-2, with D possibly being TRBD2 (6 bases). The germline V gene encodes CDR1 DFQATT and CDR2 SNEGSKA (reference sequence). V lost 7 bases and J 1 base, leaving 16 bases between the germline ends. The CDR3 is 15 amino acids. Partial CDR3 DNA: TGCAGTGTTCCCTCGCTTAGCGGGAACACCGGGGAG. This codes for CSVPSLSGNTGE. The CDR3 as a whole reads CSVPSLSGNTGELFF.

This clone occurred a few times. Read data end 3 residues before the CDR3 end; the end is taken from the germline J gene. This chain links TRBV7-2 with TRBJ2-7; D could derive from TRBD1 or TRBD2 (6 bases each). This CDR3 has 16 residues. Germline V gene data show CDR1 as SGHTA and CDR2 as FQGNSA. The CDR3 here is CASRLAVGRGAYEQYF. Partial CDR3 DNA: TGTGCAAGTCGCTTAGCGGTGGGCAGGGGAGCCTACGAG. The variable domain in full, with the rest retrieved from reference TRBV7-2 and TRBJ2-7, is GAGVSQSPSNKVTEKGKDVELRCDPISGHTALYWYRQSLGQGLEFLIYFQGNSAPDKSGLPSDRFSAERTGGSVSTLTIQRTQQEDSAVYLCASRLAVGRGAYEQYFGPGTRLTVT.

At least ten counts were recorded for this clone. The read ends 3 residues shy of where the CDR3 ends; the end is completed using the germline J gene. The V call is TRBV6-2 or TRBV6-3, the J call TRBJ2-7, with D possibly TRBD1 on 6 matching bases. Germline CDR1 is MNHEY and CDR2 is SVGEGT. With 6 bases removed from V and 2 bases from J, the gap between germline ends came to 8 bases. The CDR3 extends over 12 amino acids. The part of the CDR3 DNA that was read is TGTGCCAGCAGGGACAGTCCCTACGAG. Protein sequence: CASRDSPYE. The CDR3 in full is CASRDSPYEQYF.

The table lists this clone with many counts. The CDR3 goes on 3 residues after the read ends, and that part is filled in from the germline J gene. The chain employs TRBV7-9 and TRBJ1-5, with 10 bases matching TRBD1. Germline CDR1 SEHNR, CDR2 FQNEAQ (reference sequence). The CDR3 covers 15 residues. The V and J ends lost 4 bases and 6 bases, in that order; junction bases with no gene match: 6. This CDR3 reads CASSSGGTGAQPQHF. CDR3 DNA, as far as it was read: TGTGCCAGCAGCTCGGGGGGGACAGGGGCTCAGCCC.

This clone showed up many times. Coverage ceases 3 residues before the CDR3 finishes, and the germline J gene fills in the end. The rearrangement joins TRBV10-3 to TRBJ2-7; TRBD1 agrees at 7 bases. The germline gives CDR1 ENHRY, CDR2 SYGVKD. This CDR3 has 16 amino acids. Losses at the gene ends were 3 bases for V and 4 bases for J; bases not matched to a gene: 12. CDR3 sequence reads: CAISEVWGRGLYEQYF. The DNA read from the CDR3 is TGTGCCATCAGTGAAGTATGGGGTAGGGGGCTATACGAG.

This clone was recorded many times. The CDR3 extends 3 residues past the end of the read, so its final part is completed from the germline J gene. The chain combines TRBV14 with TRBJ1-3; TRBD1 agrees at 8 bases. CDR3 length equals 15 residues. Germline V CDR1 and CDR2: SGHDN, FVKESK. J was trimmed by 6 bases and V by 4 bases; bases with no gene match: 8. The CDR3 spells CASSRTGQDLNTIYF. The DNA read from the CDR3 is TGTGCCAGCAGCCGTACGGGACAGGACCTAAACACC.

At least ten counts were recorded for this clone. Coverage ceases 3 residues before the CDR3 finishes, and the germline J gene fills in the end. The chain is built from TRBV19 and TRBJ1-6; D perhaps matches TRBD1 (6 bases). There are 11 residues in the CDR3. The germline gives CDR1 LNHDA, CDR2 SQIVND (reference sequence). This CDR3 reads CATGLNSPLHF. CDR3 DNA, as far as it was read: TGTGCTACAGGGTTAAATTCACCC.

Many counts were recorded for this clone. A junction boundary mismatches the germline segment, possibly from a read error. The read stops 3 residues short of the end of the CDR3; the missing end is completed from the germline J gene. The V gene is TRBV7-7, the J gene TRBJ2-1; 8 bases fit TRBD2. This CDR3 is 16 amino acids long. CDR1 is SSHAT, CDR2 FNYEAQ, per germline (reference sequence). This chain's CDR3 is CASSLSPGGGYNEQFF. The DNA read from the CDR3 is TGTGCTAGCAGCTTATCGCCCGGGGGGGGATACAATGAG.

This clone was observed many times. The observed sequence ends 3 residues before the CDR3 terminus, with the missing tail filled in from the germline J gene. This chain links TRBV19 with TRBJ1-2; tentatively, D is TRBD1 (5 bases). Per germline, CDR1 LNHDA and CDR2 SQIVND (reference sequence). V was shortened by 5 bases and J by 3 bases, with 13 bases between the two germline ends. The CDR3 consists of 14 residues. Here the CDR3 reads CASSVQGAHYGYTF. Incomplete CDR3 DNA: TGTGCCAGTAGTGTCCAAGGGGCACACTATGGC.

This clone was observed many times. The observed sequence ends 3 residues before the CDR3 terminus, with the missing tail filled in from the germline J gene. The V call is TRBV19, the J call TRBJ2-7; 10 bases agree with TRBD1. Germline assignment: CDR1 LNHDA and CDR2 SQIVND (reference sequence). The V gene end was trimmed by 5 bases and the J gene end by 3 bases; junction bases not matched to a gene: 1. The CDR3 contains 13 residues. The CDR3 DNA, read in part, is TGTGCCAGTAGTCGGGACAGGGGCTACGAG. It translates to CASSRDRGYE. The CDR3 in full is CASSRDRGYEQYF.

A note on this clone: The read terminates 3 residues before the CDR3 end, so the remaining end is supplied by the germline J gene. The chain carries TRBV5-1 and TRBJ2-5; TRBD2 aligns across 11 bases. J was trimmed by 5 bases and V by 2 bases; bases with no gene match: 11. CDR1 is SGHRS, CDR2 YFSETQ, per germline. This CDR3 contains 17 residues. Incomplete CDR3 DNA: TGCGCCAGCAGCTTTCAACTAGCGGGAGCGGGGGGGGAGACC. Translated: CASSFQLAGAGGET. The entire CDR3 sequence reads CASSFQLAGAGGETQYF.

This clone was seen repeatedly, ten times or more. The read ends 3 residues before the CDR3 terminus; that terminus is restored from the germline J gene. This chain uses TRBV7-6 with TRBJ1-4, with D possibly being TRBD1 (5 bases). The CDR3 extends over 14 amino acids. In germline, CDR1 is SGHVS, CDR2 FNYEAQ. V shed 1 base and J shed 8 bases, with 11 bases lying between them. The CDR3 loop reads CASSLDQGREKLFF. CDR3 DNA, as far as it was read: TGTGCCAGCAGCTTAGACCAGGGCAGGGAAAAA.

This clone was counted at least ten times. The CDR3 end falls 3 residues outside the read, so it is completed with the germline J gene. The V gene is TRBV7-9, the J gene TRBJ2-5, with 7 bases matching TRBD1. The CDR3 spans 14 residues. The germline CDR1 and CDR2 sequences are SEHNR and FQNEAQ (reference sequence). V was clipped by 4 bases and J by 5 bases; unmatched bases: 7. The CDR3 is CASSWPGQYETQYF. CDR3 DNA, as far as it was read: TGTGCCAGCAGCTGGCCGGGACAGTATGAGACC.

This clone occurred many times. Sequencing ends 3 residues short of the CDR3 end; the germline J gene provides the rest. The gene calls are TRBV5-4 and TRBJ2-3, with 9 bases lining up with TRBD2. Germline lookup yields CDR1 SGHNT and CDR2 YYREEE (reference sequence). This CDR3 region has 16 residues. CDR3 sequence reads: CASSLRLAVLQETQYF. The CDR3 bases that were read are TGTGCCAGCAGTCTCAGACTAGCGGTGCTCCAAGAGACG.

This clone was counted many times. The CDR3 extends 3 residues past the end of the read, so its final part is completed from the germline J gene. The rearrangement uses TRBV7-2 and TRBJ1-5; D is possibly TRBD1 (5 bases). V lost 4 bases and J 7 bases, leaving 14 bases between the germline ends. CDR1 SGHTA and CDR2 FQGNSA come from the germline V gene. The length of the CDR3 is 14 residues. The CDR3 bases that were read are TGTGCCAGCAGCTGGGGGGGGGAAAACCAGCCC. It is translated as CASSWGGENQP. The whole CDR3 region reads CASSWGGENQPQHF.

This clone was recorded at least ten times. The CDR3 end lies 3 residues beyond the end of the read and is filled in from the germline J gene. V gene TRBV6-2 or TRBV6-3 combines with J gene TRBJ2-7, with 8 bases that match TRBD1. Looked up from germline, CDR1 is MNHEY and CDR2 is SVGEGT. This CDR3 has 15 amino acids. V shed 2 bases and J 3 bases; nucleotides not matched to a gene: 6. The CDR3 sequence: CASSYEQGAFYEQYF. The sequenced CDR3 bases are TGTGCCAGCAGTTACGAGCAGGGGGCGTTCTACGAG.

This clone has ten or more counts. The read ends 3 residues before the CDR3 terminus; that terminus is restored from the germline J gene. This chain links TRBV19 with TRBJ2-7; TRBD1 aligns across 8 bases. This CDR3 contains 14 residues. Germline trimming cut 5 bases from V and 3 bases from J; bases unmatched to any gene: 6. Per the germline V gene, CDR1 is LNHDA and CDR2 is SQIVND (reference sequence). The CDR3 protein is CASSPRTGNYEQYF. CDR3 DNA (partial): TGTGCCAGTAGTCCACGGACAGGGAACTACGAG.

This clone was recorded many times. The read is 3 residues too short to cover the CDR3 end, so that end is filled in from the germline J gene. V is TRBV15 and J is TRBJ2-1, with TRBD1 matching over 8 bases. Trimming cost V 1 base and J 3 bases; bases outside gene matches: 5. The CDR3 loop spans 16 amino acids. The V gene's germline CDR1 is LNHNV and CDR2 YYDKDF (reference sequence). This chain's CDR3 is CATSRGRDRFYNEQFF. CDR3 bases read: TGTGCCACCAGCAGAGGTCGGGACAGGTTCTACAATGAG. Looking up the rest from reference TRBV15 and TRBJ2-1 gives the full variable domain: DAMVIQNPRYQVTQFGKPVTLSCSQTLNHNVMYWYQQKSSQAPKLLFHYYDKDFNNEADTPDNFQSRRPNTSFCFLDIRSPGLGDTAMYLCATSRGRDRFYNEQFFGPGTRLTVL.

This clone was counted at least ten times. Sequencing ends 3 residues short of the CDR3 end; the germline J gene provides the rest. The chain couples TRBV29-1 to TRBJ1-5; 7 bases are shared with TRBD1. There are 15 residues in the CDR3. CDR1 SQVTM and CDR2 ANQGSEA come from the germline V gene. The trim removed 7 bases at V and 5 bases at J, leaving 14 bases unmatched. The CDR3 bases that were read are TGCAGCGCTTCTAGGGGGCAGGGGATATATCAGCCC. Translated, it gives CSASRGQGIYQP. The entire CDR3 reads CSASRGQGIYQPQHF.

This clone has ten or more counts. The missing CDR3 end, 3 residues past where the read stops, is filled in from the germline J gene. This chain connects TRBV5-1 to TRBJ2-1, with 7 positions matching TRBD2. The CDR3 has 18 residues. CDR1 and CDR2 (germline): SGHRS, YFSETQ. Losses at the gene ends were 0 bases for V and 2 bases for J; bases not matched to a gene: 11. The covered CDR3 bases are TGCGCCAGCAGCTTGGAGGTGATGGGGGGGGGACCCTACAATGAG. Protein product: CASSLEVMGGGPYNE. The whole CDR3 sequence is CASSLEVMGGGPYNEQFF.

The table lists this clone with many counts. The CDR3 end is not reached by the read, which stops 3 residues before it; the germline J gene fills it in. The chain is built from TRBV7-8 and TRBJ2-2; D is unresolved. CDR3 size: 15 residues. Trimming pared 1 base from V and 5 bases from J, leaving 11 bases between. Germline-derived CDR1 and CDR2 are SGHVS and FQNEAQ. The covered CDR3 bases are TGTGCCAGCAGCTTAGGACTCAACCCAACCGGGGAG. This sequence encodes CASSLGLNPTGE. The entire CDR3 protein reads CASSLGLNPTGELFF. The full variable domain, in which reference TRBV7-8 and TRBJ2-2 provide the parts outside the CDR3, is GAGVSQSPRYKVAKRGQDVALRCDPISGHVSLFWYQQALGQGPEFLTYFQNEAQLDKSGLPSDRFFAERPEGSVSTLKIQRTQQEDSAVYLCASSLGLNPTGELFFGEGSRLTVL.

This clone appeared many times. The read falls 3 residues short of the CDR3 end, and the missing part is taken from the germline J gene. The V gene is TRBV7-2, the J gene TRBJ2-7; TRBD1 agrees at 9 bases. CDR1 is SGHTA, CDR2 FQGNSA, per germline. This CDR3 has 13 amino acids. The J segment lost 3 bases and the V segment lost 6 bases, leaving 3 bases of the junction unmatched. The CDR3 DNA, read in part, is TGTGCCAGCAGATGGGACAGGGACTACGAG. Translation gives CASRWDRDYE. The full CDR3 sequence reads CASRWDRDYEQYF. Drawing the rest from reference TRBV7-2 and TRBJ2-7, the complete variable domain is GAGVSQSPSNKVTEKGKDVELRCDPISGHTALYWYRQSLGQGLEFLIYFQGNSAPDKSGLPSDRFSAERTGGSVSTLTIQRTQQEDSAVYLCASRWDRDYEQYFGPGTRLTVT.

This clone was found a few times. The sequence runs out 3 residues before the end of the CDR3; the remainder is reconstructed from the germline J gene. The V call is TRBV7-6, the J call TRBJ2-3, with TRBD2 matching 11 bases. The CDR3 is made up of 16 amino acids. The trim removed 4 bases at V and 4 bases at J, leaving 7 bases unmatched. Germline V CDR1 and CDR2: SGHVS, FNYEAQ. Incomplete CDR3 DNA: TGTGCCAGCAGCTACCTAGCGGGAGGCAGGGCAGATACG. It translates to CASSYLAGGRADT. The whole CDR3 reads CASSYLAGGRADTQYF.

This clone was detected only a few times. The sequenced fragment ends 3 residues before the CDR3 boundary, so the rest is inferred from the germline J gene. The chain carries TRBV2 and TRBJ2-3, with TRBD2 identical over 12 bases. V lost 3 bases, J lost 5 bases, and 0 bases stayed unmatched. The CDR3 runs 14 residues. Looked up from germline, CDR1 is SNHLY and CDR2 is FYNNEI. The CDR3 here is CASSEGLAGDTQYF. CDR3 DNA (partial): TGTGCCAGCAGTGAGGGACTAGCGGGAGATACG.